These 16 T cell receptor beta chains share one sample of origin, sequenced in a study of T cell repertoires in cytomegalovirus infection. MiXCR, applied by TCRdb to the reads, yields one record per CDR3 protein. The sample includes roughly 300,000 distinct CDR3 sequences, roughly 26% of them seen just once. The sequencing sample was made of PBMCs. Receptors were obtained from a human donor in good health (CMV status not recorded). Some clones in this sample may be carry-over from other donors' samples.

In its sample, this clonotype was seen a few times. The chain joins TRBV2 to TRBJ1-3; no clear D. The CDR3 runs 17 residues. The V gene lost 4 bases and the J gene lost 3 bases, with 19 bases spanning the gap. Germline-derived CDR1 and CDR2 are SNHLY and FYNNEI. The CDR3: CASSVATTTRFGNTIYF. The DNA for the CDR3 is TGTGCCAGCAGTGTAGCGACGACAACGCGCTTTGGAAACACCATATATTTT.

This clonotype was recorded a few times. This sequence joins TRBV20-1 and TRBJ2-5; TRBD1 agrees at 7 bases. Germline loops: CDR1 DFQATT, CDR2 SNEGSKA (reference sequence). Trimming took 4 bases from V and 5 from J; bases not matched to a gene: 4. The CDR3 is made up of 12 amino acids. The CDR3 spells CSATTGLETQYF. The CDR3 DNA reads TGCAGTGCTACGACAGGGTTGGAGACCCAGTACTTC.

The J gene is TRBJ2-2, the V gene TRBV10-3; D assignment may be TRBD1 or TRBD2 (6 bases each). Germline CDR1 is ENHRY and CDR2 is SYGVKD. CDR3 length equals 17 residues. The V gene lost 0 bases and the J gene lost 1 base, with 12 bases spanning the gap. The CDR3 loop is CAISESRGAKNTGELFF. In nucleotides, the CDR3 is TGTGCCATCAGTGAGTCGAGGGGGGCGAAGAACACCGGGGAGCTGTTTTTT.

The genes are TRBV12-3 or TRBV12-4 and TRBJ1-1; D unclear. This CDR3 contains 11 residues. V lost 6 bases and J 4 bases, leaving 6 bases between the germline ends. CDR3 in DNA: TGTGCCAGCAGCCGGGTCACTGAAGCTTTCTTT. It codes for CASSRVTEAFF.

The chain has TRBV5-1 and TRBJ2-2; unclear D gene. Germline values: CDR1 SGHRS, CDR2 YFSETQ. This CDR3 is built from 15 residues. V was clipped by 0 bases and J by 5 bases, with 11 bases between them. The CDR3 loop is CASSLGRARTGELFF. CDR3 DNA: TGCGCCAGCAGCTTGGGCCGGGCCCGTACCGGGGAGCTGTTTTTT.

The chain joins TRBV20-1 to TRBJ2-1, with 10 positions matching TRBD2. The CDR3 spans 14 residues. CDR1 and CDR2 from the germline V gene are DFQATT and SNEGSKA (reference sequence). J gave up 3 bases and V 6 bases, and 5 bases lay outside the gene matches. The CDR3 region is CSAKRGGSYNEQFF. The CDR3 coding sequence is TGCAGTGCGAAGCGGGGGGGAAGCTACAATGAGCAGTTCTTC.

V gene TRBV7-3 combines with J gene TRBJ2-1, with D perhaps assigned TRBD1 or TRBD2 (5 bases each). Germline CDR1 is SGHTA and CDR2 is FQGTGA. Trimming shortened V by 2 bases and J by 7 bases, and 9 bases separated the two germline ends. The CDR3 totals 13 residues. CDR3 protein: CASSLAGANEQFF. The CDR3 region has the DNA TGTGCCAGCAGCTTAGCCGGGGCGAATGAGCAGTTCTTC.

The V and J genes are TRBV5-6 and TRBJ2-2, with a weak D call TRBD1 (6 bases). Germline CDR1 and CDR2: SGHDT and YYEEEE. V was pared by 4 bases and J by 0 bases, with 13 bases between. This CDR3 has 16 residues. Written as DNA, the CDR3 is TGTGCCAGCAGCGGATACGGACAGCCGAACACCGGGGAGCTGTTTTTT. Translated, it gives CASSGYGQPNTGELFF.

This chain links TRBV6-2 or TRBV6-3 with TRBJ1-1; no clear D gene. The CDR3 consists of 15 residues. The ends were cut back, 0 bases at V and 1 base at J, with 9 bases in the middle. Germline V CDR1 and CDR2: MNHEY, SVGEGT. The CDR3, as DNA: TGTGCCAGCAGTTACTCGGTGCATACGAACACTGAAGCTTTCTTT. Its protein product is CASSYSVHTNTEAFF.

There are many counts of this clonotype. This chain joins TRBV7-2 and TRBJ1-2; perhaps TRBD1 as D (6 bases). This CDR3 contains 16 residues. Trimming removed 5 bases at V and 2 bases at J, with 18 bases between. Germline V gene data show CDR1 as SGHTA and CDR2 as FQGNSA. The chain's CDR3 is CASSPRPQGSNYGYTF. Written as DNA, the CDR3 is TGTGCCAGCAGCCCAAGACCGCAGGGGTCCAACTATGGCTACACCTTC.

This clonotype was detected only a few times. CDR3 DNA sequence: TGTGCCAGCAGCCTCCTTAATGAAAAACTGTTTTTT. Its translation: CASSLLNEKLFF. This rearrangement joins TRBV28 to TRBJ1-4; D not certain. The length of the CDR3 is 12 residues. From germline, CDR1 is MDHEN and CDR2 SYDVKM. The V end lost 6 bases, the J end lost 4 bases, and 6 bases lay between the germline ends.

This clonotype has more than one count but fewer than ten. This chain connects TRBV28 to TRBJ2-2, with a possible D match to TRBD2 (5 bases). This CDR3 spans 14 amino acids. In germline, CDR1 is MDHEN, CDR2 SYDVKM. V was shortened by 5 bases and J by 6 bases, with 13 bases between the two germline ends. CDR3 in amino acids: CASSTPDSSGELFF. CDR3 nucleotides: TGTGCCAGCAGTACCCCGGACTCCTCCGGGGAGCTGTTTTTT. The whole variable domain, filled in from reference TRBV28 and TRBJ2-2, reads DVKVTQSSRYLVKRTGEKVFLECVQDMDHENMFWYRQDPGLGLRLIYFSYDVKMKEKGDIPEGYSVSREKKERFSLILESASTNQTSMYLCASSTPDSSGELFFGEGSRLTVL.

In this sample, this clonotype turned up a few times. The rearrangement links TRBV10-1 to TRBJ2-1, with 11 bases matching TRBD1. CDR1 is WNHNN, CDR2 SYGVQD, per germline (reference sequence). This CDR3 comprises 15 residues. Trimming at V came to 5 bases and at J to 6 bases, leaving 6 bases not matched to a gene. CDR3 in amino acids: CASSQGGTGGNEQFF. CDR3 coding DNA: TGCGCCAGCAGTCAGGGGGGGACAGGGGGCAATGAGCAGTTCTTC.

This clonotype was recorded a few times. The chain carries TRBV11-2 and TRBJ2-5, with 8 positions matching TRBD2. Germline V lookup: CDR1 SGHAT, CDR2 FQNNGV. The J segment lost 4 bases and the V segment lost 3 bases, leaving 7 bases of the junction unmatched. This CDR3 is built from 15 residues. The CDR3 DNA sequence: TGTGCCAGCAGCTTTTCCGGGAGGGCCGGAGAGACCCAGTACTTC. Protein product: CASSFSGRAGETQYF.

J is TRBJ1-5 and V is TRBV20-1; D is uncertain. CDR3 length: 17 residues. V gave up 0 bases and J gave up 1 base, with 16 bases separating them. The germline V gene has CDR1 DFQATT and CDR2 SNEGSKA (reference sequence). This chain's CDR3 is CSARDGAAAGSNQPQHF. In DNA form, the CDR3 reads TGCAGTGCTAGAGATGGCGCGGCAGCGGGGAGCAATCAGCCCCAGCATTTT.

This rearrangement joins TRBV12-3 or TRBV12-4 to TRBJ2-6; D is undetermined. Trimming took off 5 bases at V and 3 bases at J, with 11 bases between the two ends. CDR3 length: 15 amino acids. The CDR3 nucleotides read TGTGCCAGCAGTCTCCCTGAATTTGGGGCCAACGTCCTGACTTTC. Encoded protein: CASSLPEFGANVLTF.